This T cell receptor (beta chain) was identified in a study of T cell responses to AZD1222 COVID-19 vaccine. Profiled with immunoSEQ multiplex PCR; TCRdb holds only in-frame clones, not every one. The table records 120,000 or so clones, 70% to 90% of them present only once. The germline V gene has CDR1 SGHDN and CDR2 FVKESK. This CDR3 has 14 amino acids. V shed 7 bases, J shed 4 bases, and the junction held 7 bases outside the gene matches. The sequences come from peripheral blood, collected on day 0 of AZD1222 vaccination. The gene calls are TRBV14 and TRBJ1-3; 7 bases fit TRBD1. This receptor was identified in an adult in good health. CDR3 residues: CASKRGTAGNTIYF. The DNA for the CDR3 is TGTGCCAGCAAGAGGGGGACAGCGGGAAACACCATATATTTT.